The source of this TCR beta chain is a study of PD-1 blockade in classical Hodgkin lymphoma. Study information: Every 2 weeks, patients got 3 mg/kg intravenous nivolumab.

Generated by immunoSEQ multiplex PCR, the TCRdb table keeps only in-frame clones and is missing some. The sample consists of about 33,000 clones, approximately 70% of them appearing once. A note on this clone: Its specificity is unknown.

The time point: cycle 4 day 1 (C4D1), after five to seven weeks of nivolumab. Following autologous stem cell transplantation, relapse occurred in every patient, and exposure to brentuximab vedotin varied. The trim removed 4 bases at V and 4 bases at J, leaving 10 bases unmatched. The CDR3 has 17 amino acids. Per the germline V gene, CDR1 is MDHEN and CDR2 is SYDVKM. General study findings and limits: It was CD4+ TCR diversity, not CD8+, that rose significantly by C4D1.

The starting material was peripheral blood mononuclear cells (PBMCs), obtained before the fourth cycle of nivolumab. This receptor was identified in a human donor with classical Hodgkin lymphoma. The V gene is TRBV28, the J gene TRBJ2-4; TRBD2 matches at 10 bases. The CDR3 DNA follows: TGTGCCAGCAGTTCTAGCGGGAGTGGGGCAAGGAAAAACATTCAGTACTTC. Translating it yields CASSSSGSGARKNIQYF.